Detailed here is one T cell receptor (beta chain). Antigen unknown. This sample also contains other DNA sequences that code for the same CDR3. This sample stems from a study of shared clonotypes between healthy human individuals. Only Caucasian adults living in Nashville, Tennessee made up the donor group. Broader study findings: Naive subsets, compared against memory subsets, generally had larger estimated richness values. Relative to clonotypes present in all four donors, those not shared had lower generation probabilities. The naive CD4 repertoires of a handful of donors were compared, and about 5% of clonotypes were shared.

Deletions cut 0 bases from V and 0 bases from J, with 13 bases between. The CDR3 covers 16 residues. Germline assignment: CDR1 SGDLS and CDR2 YYNGEE. TCRdb's table, derived via immunoSEQ multiplex PCR, lists solely in-frame clones and lacks some. The sample includes about 1.1 million clones, 75% to 80% of them seen just once. This clonotype was sampled from a man in his late teens or twenties in good health. Some clones in this sample may be carry-over from other donors' samples. V gene TRBV9 combines with J gene TRBJ2-7; D is unclear. Material for sequencing was memory CD4+ T cells from PBMCs. The subset here: CD45RA-negative fraction. DNA for the CDR3: TGTGCCAGCAGCGTAGGAGGTGGAACTTCCTCCTACGAGCAGTACTTC. Translating it yields CASSVGGGTSSYEQYF.